The subject of this entry is one T cell receptor (beta chain). Its antigen is unidentified. Other DNA sequences in the same sample also yield this CDR3. The sample is drawn from a study of OX40 agonist ivuxolimab in advanced cancers. TCRdb's table, derived via immunoSEQ multiplex PCR, lists solely in-frame clones and lacks some. In the table there are tens of thousands of clones, 80% of which are singletons. The CDR3 sequence is 13 residues long. V lost 8 bases, J lost 2 bases, and 13 bases lay in between. Germline V CDR1 and CDR2: MNHNS, SASEGT. Findings of the study overall: Average numbers of expanded clones were greater in CD8+ T cells than in CD4+. The CD4+ and CD8+ T cells in the blood had expanded clonally by week 6 at 0.1 to 3.0 mg/kg.

The rearrangement links TRBV6-1 to TRBJ2-7, with D perhaps matching TRBD1 or TRBD2 (5 bases each). This specimen was CD4+ or CD8+ T cells sorted from blood, taken in a trial of the OX40 agonist ivuxolimab. The receptor's source is an adult with an advanced solid tumor such as melanoma, head and neck, liver or kidney cancer. The DNA of the CDR3 is TGTGCCAGCGGTCCAGGGACGACCTACGAGCAGTACTTC. It encodes CASGPGTTYEQYF.